This T cell receptor (beta chain) is drawn from a study of cytomegalovirus exposure and HLA in healthy donors. Study-wide findings and caveats: As confirmed in vitro, three CMV-associated chains were specific for CMV antigens.

Points on this clone: Its antigen is as yet unknown.

The CDR3 sequence is 13 residues long. CDR1 is MNHNS, CDR2 SASEGT, per germline. Trimming removed 6 bases from V and 2 bases from J, with 11 bases in between. Data came from immunoSEQ multiplex PCR; TCRdb stores just in-frame clones and leaves some out. This table holds about 360,000 clones, around 86% found once. Sequencing was done on a sample of PBMCs. The chain uses TRBV6-1 and TRBJ2-7; D gene uncertain. The clonotype comes from a woman between 18 and 29 years old in good health and CMV-seronegative. CDR3 bases: TGTGCCAGCAGCGGCTCGCGGACCTACGAGCAGTACTTC. It encodes CASSGSRTYEQYF.